One TCR beta chain is described in this entry. Its antigen is currently unknown. These data originate in a study of blood T cells in healthy people across ages. The second PCR ran roughly 6 to 11 cycles with a sample-barcoded 5' primer and J-beta primers. TCRdb fed the 5' RACE reads into MiXCR, producing one record per CDR3 protein. The repertoire holds hundreds of thousands of distinct CDR3 sequences, around 48% seen once, with around an eighth in the top ten. Looked up from germline, CDR1 is DFQATT and CDR2 is SNEGSKA (reference sequence). The CDR3 runs 13 residues. After removal of 7 bases from V and 6 bases from J, the junction contained 10 bases not matched to a gene. Study-wide findings and caveats: Any changes in expanded clonotypes were possibly confounded, as donor CMV status remained unknown. Higher diversity and more naive CD4+ cells were features of long-lived donors, compared to aged donors. Diversity figures based on one million T cells were deemed too low. Strong correlation linked observed beta diversity and percent naive T cells.

The clonotype comes from a man in his thirties or forties in good health. The chain links TRBV20-1 to TRBJ1-2, with TRBD1 identical over 8 bases. Sequences were obtained from blood. CDR3 DNA: TGCAGTGGCCCGACAGGGGCTCTCGATGGCTACACCTTC. It translates to CSGPTGALDGYTF.